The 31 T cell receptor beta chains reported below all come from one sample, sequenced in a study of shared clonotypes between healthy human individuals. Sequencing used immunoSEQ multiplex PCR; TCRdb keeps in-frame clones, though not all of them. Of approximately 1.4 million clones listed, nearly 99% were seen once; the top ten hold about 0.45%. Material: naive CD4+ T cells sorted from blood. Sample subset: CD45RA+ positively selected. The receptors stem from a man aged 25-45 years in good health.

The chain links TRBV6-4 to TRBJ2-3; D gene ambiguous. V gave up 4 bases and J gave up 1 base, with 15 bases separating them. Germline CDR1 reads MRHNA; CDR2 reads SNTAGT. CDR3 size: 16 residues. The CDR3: CASSVHRVLGTDTQYF. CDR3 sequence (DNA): TGTGCCAGCAGTGTACACAGAGTACTTGGCACAGATACGCAGTATTTT.

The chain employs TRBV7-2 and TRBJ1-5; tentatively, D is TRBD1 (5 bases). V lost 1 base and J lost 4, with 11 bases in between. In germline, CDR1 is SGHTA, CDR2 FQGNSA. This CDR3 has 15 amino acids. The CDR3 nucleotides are TGTGCCAGCAGCTTAGTTCGGGGGGTGAATCAGCCCCAGCATTTT. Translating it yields CASSLVRGVNQPQHF.

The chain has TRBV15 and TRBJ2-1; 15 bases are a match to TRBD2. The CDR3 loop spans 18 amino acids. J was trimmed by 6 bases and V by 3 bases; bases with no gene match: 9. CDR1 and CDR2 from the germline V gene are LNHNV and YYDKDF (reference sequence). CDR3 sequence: CATSRRPGLAGGGNEQFF. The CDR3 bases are TGTGCCACCAGCAGGCGACCGGGACTAGCGGGAGGAGGCAATGAGCAGTTCTTC.

In DNA form, the CDR3 reads TGTGCCAGTAGATCAGGCGGGGACAGGGGGCGGAATCAGCCCCAGCATTTT. The encoded protein is CASRSGGDRGRNQPQHF. This chain connects TRBV19 to TRBJ1-5; TRBD1 matches 12 bases. The CDR3 contains 17 residues. Germline CDR1 is LNHDA and CDR2 is SQIVND (reference sequence). The trim removed 6 bases at V and 4 bases at J, leaving 10 bases unmatched.

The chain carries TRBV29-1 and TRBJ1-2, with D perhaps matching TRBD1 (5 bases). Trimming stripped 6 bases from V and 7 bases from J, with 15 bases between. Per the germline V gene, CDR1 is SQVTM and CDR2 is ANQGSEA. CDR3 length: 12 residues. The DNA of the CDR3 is TGCAGCGTCCCAAAGGGGCCTGCTGGCTACACCTTC. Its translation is CSVPKGPAGYTF.

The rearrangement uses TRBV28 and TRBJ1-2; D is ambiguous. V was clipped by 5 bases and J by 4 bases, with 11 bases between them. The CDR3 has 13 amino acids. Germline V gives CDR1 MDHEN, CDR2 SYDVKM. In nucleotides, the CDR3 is TGTGCCAGCAGTGATAAGGTTGGCTATGGCTACACCTTC. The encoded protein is CASSDKVGYGYTF.

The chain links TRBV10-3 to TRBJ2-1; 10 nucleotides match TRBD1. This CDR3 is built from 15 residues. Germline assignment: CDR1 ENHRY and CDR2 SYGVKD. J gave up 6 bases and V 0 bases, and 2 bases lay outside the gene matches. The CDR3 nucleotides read TGTGCCATCAGTGAGTCTAGGACAGGGGGCAATGAGCAGTTCTTC. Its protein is CAISESRTGGNEQFF.

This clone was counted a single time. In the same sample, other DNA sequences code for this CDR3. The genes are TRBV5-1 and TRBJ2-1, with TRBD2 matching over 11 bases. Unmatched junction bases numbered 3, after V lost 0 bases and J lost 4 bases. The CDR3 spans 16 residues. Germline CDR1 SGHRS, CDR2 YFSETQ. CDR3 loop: CASSLVAGGPYNEQFF. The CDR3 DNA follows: TGCGCCAGCAGCTTGGTAGCGGGAGGGCCGTACAATGAGCAGTTCTTC.

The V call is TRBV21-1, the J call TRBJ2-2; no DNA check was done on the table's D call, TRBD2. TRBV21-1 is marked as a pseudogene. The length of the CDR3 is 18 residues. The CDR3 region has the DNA TGTGCCAGCAGCAAACGGCCCTGGGGGGAGGTCCCACCCGGGGAGCTGTTTTTT. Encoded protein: CASSKRPWGEVPPGELFF.

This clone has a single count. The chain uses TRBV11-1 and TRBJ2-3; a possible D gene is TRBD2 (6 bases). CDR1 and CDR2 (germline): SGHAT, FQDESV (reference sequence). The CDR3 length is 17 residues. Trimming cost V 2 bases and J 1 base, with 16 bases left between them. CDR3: CASSLISSELGTDTQYF. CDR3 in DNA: TGTGCCAGCAGCTTAATTTCTAGCGAGTTGGGCACAGATACGCAGTATTTT.

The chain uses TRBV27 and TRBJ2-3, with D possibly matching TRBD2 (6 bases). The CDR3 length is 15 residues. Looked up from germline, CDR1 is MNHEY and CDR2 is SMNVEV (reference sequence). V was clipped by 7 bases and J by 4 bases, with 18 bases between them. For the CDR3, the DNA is TGTGCCAGCACCATGTTGGGCGGGGTCCCAGATACGCAGTATTTT. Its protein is CASTMLGGVPDTQYF.

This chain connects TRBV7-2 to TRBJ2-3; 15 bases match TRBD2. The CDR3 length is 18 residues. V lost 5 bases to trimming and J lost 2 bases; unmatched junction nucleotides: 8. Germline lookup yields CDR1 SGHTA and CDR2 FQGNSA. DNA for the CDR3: TGTGCCAGCAGCATGGGGACTAGCGGGAGGCCCCTCACAGATACGCAGTATTTT. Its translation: CASSMGTSGRPLTDTQYF.

This CDR3 is CASSPVGDRVYF. The CDR3 DNA sequence: TGTGCCAGCAGCCCAGTCGGGGACCGCGTGTATTTT. The V gene is TRBV9, the J gene TRBJ2-3, with D possibly being TRBD1 or TRBD2 (5 bases each). Per germline, CDR1 SGDLS and CDR2 YYNGEE. The CDR3 spans 12 residues. Between the trimmed V and J ends, which lost 4 bases and 14 bases, there was a span of 17 bases. The full variable domain, rest sourced from reference TRBV9 and TRBJ2-3, is DSGVTQTPKHLITATGQRVTLRCSPRSGDLSVYWYQQSLDQGLQFLIQYYNGEERAKGNILERFSAQQFPDLHSELNLSSLELGDSALYFCASSPVGDRVYFGPGTRLTVL.

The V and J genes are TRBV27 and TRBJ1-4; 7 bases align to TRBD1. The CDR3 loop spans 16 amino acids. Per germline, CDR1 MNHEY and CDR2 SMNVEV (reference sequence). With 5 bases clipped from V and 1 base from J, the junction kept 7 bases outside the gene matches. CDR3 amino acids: CASSPRTGRTNEKLFF. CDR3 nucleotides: TGTGCCAGCAGTCCTCGGACAGGCCGAACTAATGAAAAACTGTTTTTT.

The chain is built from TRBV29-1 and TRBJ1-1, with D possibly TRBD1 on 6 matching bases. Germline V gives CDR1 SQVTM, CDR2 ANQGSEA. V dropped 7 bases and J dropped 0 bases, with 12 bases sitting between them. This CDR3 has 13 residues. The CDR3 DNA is TGCAGCGCTACAGGGAATATGAACACTGAAGCTTTCTTT. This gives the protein CSATGNMNTEAFF.

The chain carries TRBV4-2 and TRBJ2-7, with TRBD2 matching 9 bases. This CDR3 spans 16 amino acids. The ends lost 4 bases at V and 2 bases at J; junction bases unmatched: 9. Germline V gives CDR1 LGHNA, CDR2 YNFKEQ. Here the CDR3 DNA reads TGTGCCAGCAGCCTCGATGACCCTAGCGGGACCTACGAGCAGTACTTC. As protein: CASSLDDPSGTYEQYF.

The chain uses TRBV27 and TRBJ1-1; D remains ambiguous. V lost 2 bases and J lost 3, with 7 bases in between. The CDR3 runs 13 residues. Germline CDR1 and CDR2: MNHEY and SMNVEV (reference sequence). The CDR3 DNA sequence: TGTGCCAGCAGTTTAGGGCCCGACACTGAAGCTTTCTTT. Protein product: CASSLGPDTEAFF.

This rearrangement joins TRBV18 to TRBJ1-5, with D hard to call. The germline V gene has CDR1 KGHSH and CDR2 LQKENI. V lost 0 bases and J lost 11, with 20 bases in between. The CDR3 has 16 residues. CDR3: CASSPPGDAAGKAQHF. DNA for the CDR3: TGTGCCAGCTCACCACCTGGAGACGCCGCGGGGAAGGCCCAGCATTTT.

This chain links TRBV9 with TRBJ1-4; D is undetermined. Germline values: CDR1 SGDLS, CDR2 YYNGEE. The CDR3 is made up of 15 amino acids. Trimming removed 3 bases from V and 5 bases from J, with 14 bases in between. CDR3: CASSALDGSNEKLFF. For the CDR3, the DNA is TGTGCCAGCAGCGCCCTGGACGGATCGAATGAAAAACTGTTTTTT.

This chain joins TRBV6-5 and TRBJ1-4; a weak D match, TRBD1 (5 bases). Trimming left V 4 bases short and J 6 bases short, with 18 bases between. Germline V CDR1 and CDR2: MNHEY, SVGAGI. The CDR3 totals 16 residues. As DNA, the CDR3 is TGTGCCAGCAGTTCTATGATGAGGGGTTGGGATGAAAAACTGTTTTTT. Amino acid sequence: CASSSMMRGWDEKLFF.

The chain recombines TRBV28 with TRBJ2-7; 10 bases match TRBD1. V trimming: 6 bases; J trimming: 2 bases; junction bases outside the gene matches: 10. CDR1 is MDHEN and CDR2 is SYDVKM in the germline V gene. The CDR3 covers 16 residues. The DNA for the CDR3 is TGTGCCAGCAGCTGGGCGACAGGGGGCCTTACCTACGAGCAGTACTTC. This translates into CASSWATGGLTYEQYF. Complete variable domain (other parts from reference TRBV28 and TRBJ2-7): DVKVTQSSRYLVKRTGEKVFLECVQDMDHENMFWYRQDPGLGLRLIYFSYDVKMKEKGDIPEGYSVSREKKERFSLILESASTNQTSMYLCASSWATGGLTYEQYFGPGTRLTVT.

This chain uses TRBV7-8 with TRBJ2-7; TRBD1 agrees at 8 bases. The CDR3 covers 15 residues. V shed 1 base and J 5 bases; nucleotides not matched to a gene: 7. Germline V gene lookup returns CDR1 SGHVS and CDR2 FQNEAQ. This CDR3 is CASSLGQGARNEQYF. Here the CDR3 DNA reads TGTGCCAGCAGCTTAGGCCAGGGGGCAAGAAACGAGCAGTACTTC.

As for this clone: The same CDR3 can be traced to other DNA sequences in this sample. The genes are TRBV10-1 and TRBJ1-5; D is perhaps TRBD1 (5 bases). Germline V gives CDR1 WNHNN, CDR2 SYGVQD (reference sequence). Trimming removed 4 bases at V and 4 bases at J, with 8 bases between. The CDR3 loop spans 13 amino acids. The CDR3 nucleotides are TGCGCCAGCAGTGCAGGGAATAATCAGCCCCAGCATTTT. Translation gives CASSAGNNQPQHF.

The CDR3 region is CASVEDRSSYNEQFF. The DNA of the CDR3 is TGTGCCAGCGTGGAGGACAGGAGCTCCTACAATGAGCAGTTCTTC. The chain uses TRBV7-2 and TRBJ2-1; 7 bases align to TRBD1. This CDR3 is 15 amino acids long. Looked up from germline, CDR1 is SGHTA and CDR2 is FQGNSA. V lost 8 bases, J lost 0 bases, and 7 bases stayed unmatched.

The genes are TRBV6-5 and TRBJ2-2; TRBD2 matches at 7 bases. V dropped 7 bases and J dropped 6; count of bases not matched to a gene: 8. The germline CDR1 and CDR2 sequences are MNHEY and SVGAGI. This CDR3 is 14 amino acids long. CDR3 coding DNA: TGTGCCAGCAAGCGGGACTTGGCTCCCGGGGAGCTGTTTTTT. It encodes CASKRDLAPGELFF.

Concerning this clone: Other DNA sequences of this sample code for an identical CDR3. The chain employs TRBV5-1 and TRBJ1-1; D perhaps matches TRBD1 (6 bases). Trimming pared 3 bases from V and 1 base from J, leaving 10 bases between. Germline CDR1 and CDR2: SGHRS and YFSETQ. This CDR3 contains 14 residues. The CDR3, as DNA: TGCGCCAGCAGCTCTGGACAGCCGAACACTGAAGCTTTCTTT. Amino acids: CASSSGQPNTEAFF.

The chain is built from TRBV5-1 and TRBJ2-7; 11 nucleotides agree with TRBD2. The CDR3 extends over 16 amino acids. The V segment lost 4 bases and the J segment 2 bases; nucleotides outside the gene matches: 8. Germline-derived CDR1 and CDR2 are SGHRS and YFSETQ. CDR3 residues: CASSTGLAGVTYEQYF. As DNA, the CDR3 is TGCGCCAGCAGCACCGGACTAGCGGGCGTTACCTACGAGCAGTACTTC.

Written as DNA, the CDR3 is TGTGCCAGCAGCTTGTTATCTAGCGGGAGCCAAGAGACCCAGTACTTC. Its protein is CASSLLSSGSQETQYF. V is TRBV5-4 and J is TRBJ2-5; 10 bases are shared with TRBD2. The CDR3 is 16 amino acids. CDR1 and CDR2 from the germline V gene are SGHNT and YYREEE (reference sequence). Losses at the gene ends were 1 base for V and 1 base for J; bases not matched to a gene: 4.

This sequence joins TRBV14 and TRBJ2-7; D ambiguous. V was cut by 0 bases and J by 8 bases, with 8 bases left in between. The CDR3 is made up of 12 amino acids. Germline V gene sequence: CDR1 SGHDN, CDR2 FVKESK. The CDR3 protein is CASSQEGWKQYF. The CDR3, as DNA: TGTGCCAGCAGCCAAGAGGGGTGGAAGCAGTACTTC.

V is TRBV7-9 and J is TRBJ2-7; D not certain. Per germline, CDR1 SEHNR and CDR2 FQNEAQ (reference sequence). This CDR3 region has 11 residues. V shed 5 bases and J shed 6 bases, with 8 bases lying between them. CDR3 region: CASSLRTEQYF. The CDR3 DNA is TGTGCCAGCAGCCTACGGACCGAGCAGTACTTC.

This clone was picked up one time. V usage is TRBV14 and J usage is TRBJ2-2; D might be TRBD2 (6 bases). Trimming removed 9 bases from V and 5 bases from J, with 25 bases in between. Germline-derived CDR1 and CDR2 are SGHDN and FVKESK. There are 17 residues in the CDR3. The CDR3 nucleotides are TGTGCCAGGCCCCCCCACATGACGGGAGTTGGAACCGGGGAGCTGTTTTTT. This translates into CARPPHMTGVGTGELFF. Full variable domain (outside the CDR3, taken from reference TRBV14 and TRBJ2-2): EAGVTQFPSHSVIEKGQTVTLRCDPISGHDNLYWYRRVMGKEIKFLLHFVKESKQDESGMPNNRFLAERTGGTYSTLKVQPAELEDSGVYFCARPPHMTGVGTGELFFGEGSRLTVL.